This is a list of T cell receptor beta chains from one sample in a study of blood T cell repertoires in COVID-19. The data were produced by immunoSEQ multiplex PCR, yet TCRdb's version contains in-frame clones alone and is incomplete. The data contain about 230,000 clones, roughly 80% of them seen just once; the ten biggest clones take up approximately 2.5%. Sequencing was done on a sample of peripheral blood. These receptors all stem from a woman in her seventies with active or convalescent COVID-19. Each CDR3 is given with its conserved first and last residue. A D gene is named only where the DNA matches it firmly. Where a row states a size, it is once, few, many or the class of an expanded clone; other rows omit it.

CDR3 length,V gene,clone size,J gene,D gene,CDR3 DNA,CDR3 protein
16,TRBV19,NA,TRBJ2-6,NA,TGTGCCAGCCTACCTGCGACGGGGGCTGGGGCCAACGTCCTGACTTTC,CASLPATGAGANVLTF
14,TRBV5-1,NA,TRBJ2-4,NA,TGCGCCAGCAGCTTTAGCACTCCACAAAACATTCAGTACTTC,CASSFSTPQNIQYF
16,TRBV5-6,NA,TRBJ2-7,TRBD1,TGTGCCAGCAGCTTGGGAGTCCCCAGGGGGCTTTACGAGCAGTACTTC,CASSLGVPRGLYEQYF
12,TRBV12-5,NA,TRBJ1-5,NA,TGTGCTAGTGGCTCTAGCAATCAGCCCCAGCATTTT,CASGSSNQPQHF
15,TRBV11-3,NA,TRBJ2-3,TRBD2,TGTGCCAGCAGCTTAGCCCACGGGGGGACTGATACGCAGTATTTT,CASSLAHGGTDTQYF
17,TRBV7-2,few,TRBJ1-5,NA,TGTGCCAGCAGTTATAAGCCGGGACACTATAGCAATCAGCCCCAGCATTTT,CASSYKPGHYSNQPQHF
15,TRBV7-6,NA,TRBJ1-1,NA,TGTGCCAGCAGCTTAGTGGGCGGGTTGAACACTGAAGCTTTCTTT,CASSLVGGLNTEAFF
15,TRBV27,NA,TRBJ2-1,NA,TGTGCCAGCAGTTTACGTGGGGGGGCCCGGGATGAGCAGTTCTTC,CASSLRGGARDEQFF
19,TRBV5-1,NA,TRBJ1-1,TRBD1,TGCGCCAGCAGCTTTCACCTCGACAGGGGTTCGGGTATGAACACTGAAGCTTTCTTT,CASSFHLDRGSGMNTEAFF
17,TRBV30,NA,TRBJ1-6,TRBD1,TGTGCCTGGACCCGAACAGGGGTGGCCTCCTATAATTCACCCCTCCACTTT,CAWTRTGVASYNSPLHF
14,TRBV3-1/TRBV3-2,NA,TRBJ2-5,TRBD2,TGTGCCAGCAGCCAGGGACTATCCCAAGAGACCCAGTACTTC,CASSQGLSQETQYF
16,TRBV5-1,NA,TRBJ2-2,TRBD2,TGCGCCAGCACCCAGACTAGCGGGAGGAGAGCCGGGGAGCTGTTTTTT,CASTQTSGRRAGELFF
15,TRBV10-3,NA,TRBJ2-3,TRBD2,TGTGCCATCAGTGATGTTAGCGGGACCACAGATACGCAGTATTTT,CAISDVSGTTDTQYF
15,TRBV7-2,NA,TRBJ2-7,TRBD1,TGTGCCAGCAGCTTAAGTGGGACAGGGTTTTACGAGCAGTACTTC,CASSLSGTGFYEQYF
18,TRBV2,NA,TRBJ2-1,TRBD2,TGTGCCAGCAGTGAGAGCGGTCTAAGTGGGACTAGCGGGAGGGCCGAGTTCTTC,CASSESGLSGTSGRAEFF
15,TRBV7-9,NA,TRBJ2-7,TRBD1,TGTGCCAGCAGCCTGGACAGGGGGCGCGAGAACGAGCAGTACTTC,CASSLDRGRENEQYF
14,TRBV3-1/TRBV3-2,NA,TRBJ2-7,TRBD2,TGTGCCAGCAGCCCATACGGGGGGGACTACGAGCAGTACTTC,CASSPYGGDYEQYF
13,TRBV6-5,NA,TRBJ1-2,TRBD1,TGTGCCAGCAGTTACTCGACAGGGGATGGCTACACCTTC,CASSYSTGDGYTF
16,TRBV11-2,once,TRBJ2-2,TRBD2,TGTGCCAGCAGCTTAGTAGGCGGGGGGAGGACCGGGGAGCTGTTTTTT,CASSLVGGGRTGELFF
17,TRBV10-3,NA,TRBJ1-1,TRBD1,TGTGCCATCAGTGTAAACTATGGACAGGGCATGAACACTGAAGCTTTCTTT,CAISVNYGQGMNTEAFF
18,TRBV4-1,few,TRBJ2-7,TRBD2,TGCGCCAGCAGCCAAGACATAAGCACTAGCGGGTTCTCCTACGAGCAGTACTTC,CASSQDISTSGFSYEQYF
14,TRBV7-2,once,TRBJ1-2,NA,TGTGCCAGCAGCTTACTTGGGGGCGACTATGGCTACACCTTC,CASSLLGGDYGYTF
16,TRBV4-2,NA,TRBJ1-5,NA,TGTGCCAGCAGCCAAGAATGGACAGCCTTTAATCAGCCCCAGCATTTT,CASSQEWTAFNQPQHF
14,TRBV25-1,few,TRBJ2-7,NA,TGTGCCAGCAGTGACCGGGGTGGATCCTACGAGCAGTACTTC,CASSDRGGSYEQYF
15,TRBV15,NA,TRBJ1-4,NA,TGTGCCACCAGCAGAAATACAGGGAGAGGAGAAAAACTGTTTTTT,CATSRNTGRGEKLFF
13,TRBV24-1,NA,TRBJ1-3,NA,TGTGCCACCAGTGATCCAGGAATGGGCACCATATATTTT,CATSDPGMGTIYF
15,TRBV5-1,NA,TRBJ2-5,NA,TGCGCCAGCAGCTTGAGACTCCCGCCCGAGGAGACCCAGTACTTC,CASSLRLPPEETQYF
16,TRBV28,NA,TRBJ2-7,NA,TGTGCCAGCAGCCGGCGGGTTGGGCTACTATCCTACGAGCAGTACTTC,CASSRRVGLLSYEQYF
15,TRBV5-6,once,TRBJ2-1,NA,TGTGCCAGCAGCTTGGTGCAGGGGAACACGAATGAGCAGTTCTTC,CASSLVQGNTNEQFF
14,TRBV2,NA,TRBJ1-2,NA,TGTGCCAGCAGTGATGGTCCCAGGGTTAGGGGCTACACCTTC,CASSDGPRVRGYTF
13,TRBV3-1/TRBV3-2,NA,TRBJ1-2,NA,TGTGCCAGCAGCCGAGACAGAAACTATGGCTACACCTTC,CASSRDRNYGYTF
15,TRBV11-2,NA,TRBJ2-7,TRBD1,TGTGCCAGCAACACGATGGGACAGGGTGGGGGCGAGCAGTACTTC,CASNTMGQGGGEQYF
15,TRBV7-3,many,TRBJ2-1,NA,TGTGCCAGCAGCCTTAGCAGGGACTCCTACAATGAGCAGTTCTTC,CASSLSRDSYNEQFF
16,TRBV5-1,NA,TRBJ2-1,TRBD2,TGCGCCAGCAGTTACCAATTAGCGGGGGACTACAATGAGCAGTTCTTC,CASSYQLAGDYNEQFF
13,TRBV30,NA,TRBJ2-2,NA,TGTGCCCGATGGAGTGACCGGACCGGGGAGCTGTTTTTT,CARWSDRTGELFF
14,TRBV6-6,NA,TRBJ1-3,NA,TGTGCCAGCAGGCCAGGGACAACTGGAAACACCATATATTTT,CASRPGTTGNTIYF
13,TRBV3-1/TRBV3-2,NA,TRBJ1-2,TRBD1,TGTGCCAGCAGCCAGGGGACAGGGGTTGGCTACACCTTC,CASSQGTGVGYTF
14,TRBV21-1,NA,TRBJ2-7,NA,TGTGCCAGCCCCGAAGAGGGCTTAATGCACGAGCAGTACTTC,CASPEEGLMHEQYF
14,TRBV18,NA,TRBJ2-7,TRBD2,TGTGCCAGCTCCCCCCCGGGACTAGCGGGGGGGGAGTACTTC,CASSPPGLAGGEYF
15,TRBV27,NA,TRBJ1-3,NA,TGTGCCAGCAGTTTCCTACCGCGGATTGGAAACACCATATATTTT,CASSFLPRIGNTIYF
12,TRBV10-3,NA,TRBJ2-5,NA,TGTGCCATCAGTGAGTCTAGTGAGACCCAGTACTTC,CAISESSETQYF
16,TRBV5-4,once,TRBJ2-7,NA,TGTGCCAGCAGCTTGGGATCTCCGGGACTGGCCTACGAGCAGTACTTC,CASSLGSPGLAYEQYF
16,TRBV4-3,NA,TRBJ1-6,NA,TGCGCCAGCAGCCAAGATACAGGTTCCTATAATTCACCCCTCCACTTT,CASSQDTGSYNSPLHF
16,TRBV7-6,once,TRBJ1-3,TRBD1,TGTGCCAGCAGCCCCCCGGGACAGCGATCCGGAAACACCATATATTTT,CASSPPGQRSGNTIYF
15,TRBV5-5,once,TRBJ2-2,TRBD1,TGTGCCAGCAGCTTGCAGGGGGTGAACACCGGGGAGCTGTTTTTT,CASSLQGVNTGELFF
17,TRBV19,NA,TRBJ1-4,TRBD1,TGTGCCAGTAGCCTCGGACAGGGGCCTTCAACTAATGAAAAACTGTTTTTT,CASSLGQGPSTNEKLFF
15,TRBV4-3,once,TRBJ1-4,NA,TGCGCCAGCAGCCAAGAGGGGACATGGGTTGAAAAACTGTTTTTT,CASSQEGTWVEKLFF
19,TRBV7-2,many,TRBJ1-1,TRBD1,TGTGCCAGCAGCTCTCCCCGTGGAAGACAGGGGGCGAGGAACACTGAAGCTTTCTTT,CASSSPRGRQGARNTEAFF
13,TRBV10-1,NA,TRBJ1-2,TRBD1,TGCGCCAGCAGTGGAGACAGGGGAAGAAGCTACACCTTC,CASSGDRGRSYTF
15,TRBV11-2,NA,TRBJ1-1,NA,TGTGCCAGCAGCGCCCGGACATTTTCTTACACTGAAGCTTTCTTT,CASSARTFSYTEAFF
13,TRBV19,NA,TRBJ1-1,NA,TGTGCCAGTAGTATAGGGTTGGCAGCTGAAGCTTTCTTT,CASSIGLAAEAFF